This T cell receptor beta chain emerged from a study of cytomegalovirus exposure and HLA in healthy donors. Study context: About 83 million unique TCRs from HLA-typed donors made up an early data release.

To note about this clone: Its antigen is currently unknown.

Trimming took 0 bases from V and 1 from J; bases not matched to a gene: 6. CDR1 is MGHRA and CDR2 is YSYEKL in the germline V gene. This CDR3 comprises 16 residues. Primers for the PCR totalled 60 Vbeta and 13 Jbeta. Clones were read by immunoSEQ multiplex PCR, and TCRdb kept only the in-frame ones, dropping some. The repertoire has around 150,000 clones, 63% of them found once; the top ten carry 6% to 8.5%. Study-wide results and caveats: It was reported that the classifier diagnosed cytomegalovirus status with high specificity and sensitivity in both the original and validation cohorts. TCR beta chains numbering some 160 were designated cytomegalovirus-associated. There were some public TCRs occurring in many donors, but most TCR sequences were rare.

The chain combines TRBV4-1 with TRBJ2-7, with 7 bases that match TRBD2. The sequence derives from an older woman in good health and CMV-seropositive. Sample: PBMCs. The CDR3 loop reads CASSQDGLAESYEQYF. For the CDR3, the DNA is TGCGCCAGCAGCCAAGATGGGCTAGCGGAATCCTACGAGCAGTACTTC.